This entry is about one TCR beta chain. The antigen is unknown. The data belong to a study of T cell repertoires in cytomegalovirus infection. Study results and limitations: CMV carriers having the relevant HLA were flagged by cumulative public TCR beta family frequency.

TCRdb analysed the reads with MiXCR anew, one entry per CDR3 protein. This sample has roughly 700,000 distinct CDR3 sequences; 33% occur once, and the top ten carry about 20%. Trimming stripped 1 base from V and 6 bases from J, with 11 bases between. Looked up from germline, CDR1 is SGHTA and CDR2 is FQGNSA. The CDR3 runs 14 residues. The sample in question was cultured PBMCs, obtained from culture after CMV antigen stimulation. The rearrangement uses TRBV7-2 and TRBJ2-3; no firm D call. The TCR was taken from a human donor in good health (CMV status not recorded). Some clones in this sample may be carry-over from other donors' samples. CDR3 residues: CASSLGSAVDTQYF. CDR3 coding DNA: TGTGCCAGCAGCTTAGGGTCGGCCGTCGATACGCAGTATTTT.